These 23 T cell receptor beta chains originate from one sample sequenced in a study of T cell clonality in common variable immunodeficiency. Study-wide points: Reportedly, TCR beta sequences from common variable immunodeficiency showed fewer deletions and N-nucleotide insertions.

These receptors have no identified antigens. Sequencing was performed with immunoSEQ multiplex PCR; in TCRdb, only in-frame clones are kept and a portion is missing. Recorded here are fewer than 40,000 clones, none singletons. The sample consisted of peripheral blood mononuclear cells. The receptors were sampled from a human donor with common variable immunodeficiency.

Ten or more counts support this clone. The read halts 3 residues ahead of the CDR3 end, with the missing end drawn from the germline J gene. The V and J genes are TRBV7-9 and TRBJ2-5; D is uncertain. The CDR3 loop spans 11 amino acids. Trimming removed 7 bases at V and 5 bases at J, with 8 bases between. Germline V gene lookup returns CDR1 SEHNR and CDR2 FQNEAQ (reference sequence). The DNA read from the CDR3 is TGTGCCAGCACAAAAGGGGAGACC. As protein: CASTKGET. The whole CDR3 region reads CASTKGETQYF.

This clone occurred a few times. The read terminates 3 residues ahead of where the CDR3 ends, so the germline J gene completes it. The chain employs TRBV18 and TRBJ1-2, with a weak D call TRBD1 (6 bases). V shed 3 bases and J shed 4 bases, with 12 bases lying between them. The CDR3 runs 14 residues. CDR1 is KGHSH and CDR2 is LQKENI in the germline V gene. The CDR3 sequence: CASSPQDSTYGYTF. The CDR3 bases that were read are TGTGCCAGCTCACCCCAGGACAGCACCTATGGC.

This clone was seen many times. The read ends 3 residues early relative to the CDR3; the germline J gene fills the gap. This chain joins TRBV20-1 and TRBJ1-2; a weak D match, TRBD1 (5 bases). Germline CDR1 DFQATT, CDR2 SNEGSKA (reference sequence). There are 12 residues in the CDR3. Trimming cost V 3 bases and J 3 bases, with 8 bases left between them. The sequenced part of the CDR3 DNA is TGCAGTGCTAGTCGAGGGGACTATGGC. Amino acid sequence: CSASRGDYG. From start to end, the CDR3 is CSASRGDYGYTF.

This clone was seen at least ten times. Read coverage stops 3 residues before the CDR3 terminus; the germline J gene supplies the remainder. The chain has TRBV6-2 or TRBV6-3 and TRBJ1-5; no definite D call. Germline assignment: CDR1 MNHEY and CDR2 SVGEGT. The CDR3 has 14 residues. Trimming took 7 bases from V and 4 from J, leaving 14 bases between them. The sequenced part of the CDR3 DNA is TGTGCCAGCACCGTACAGAACTCTAATCAGCCC. Its protein product is CASTVQNSNQP. The CDR3 reads in full as CASTVQNSNQPQHF.

Many counts were recorded for this clone. The CDR3 is cut off 3 residues early in the read; its end comes from the germline J gene. The chain is built from TRBV20-1 and TRBJ1-4, with 7 bases matching TRBD1. Trimming removed 6 bases from V and 0 bases from J; junction bases left unmatched: 7. Germline V lookup: CDR1 DFQATT, CDR2 SNEGSKA (reference sequence). This CDR3 comprises 15 residues. The CDR3 here is CSAVGGYATNEKLFF. The part of the CDR3 DNA that was read is TGCAGTGCAGTAGGGGGCTATGCAACTAATGAAAAA.

This clone was counted only a few times. The read gets to within 3 residues of the CDR3 end, and the germline J gene fills in the rest. The V and J genes are TRBV18 and TRBJ2-5; TRBD2 aligns across 8 bases. Per the germline V gene, CDR1 is KGHSH and CDR2 is LQKENI. V lost 3 bases, J lost 2 bases, and 5 bases stayed unmatched. The CDR3 is 15 amino acids. The DNA read from the CDR3 is TGTGCCAGCTCACCGAGGACTAGCCAACAAGAGACC. Protein: CASSPRTSQQET. The whole CDR3 sequence reads CASSPRTSQQETQYF.

In this sample, this clone turned up a few times. The CDR3 end is not reached by the read, which stops 3 residues before it; the germline J gene fills it in. The V and J genes are TRBV19 and TRBJ1-2; a weak D match, TRBD1 (6 bases). V lost 5 bases, J lost 4 bases, and 20 bases lay in between. The CDR3 loop spans 16 amino acids. Germline-derived CDR1 and CDR2 are LNHDA and SQIVND (reference sequence). The chain's CDR3 is CASSGGGTREGYGYTF. The CDR3 bases that were read are TGTGCCAGTAGTGGGGGTGGGACACGTGAAGGCTATGGC.

This clone was observed a handful of times. The sequenced fragment ends 3 residues before the CDR3 boundary, so the rest is inferred from the germline J gene. This chain uses TRBV2 with TRBJ1-5, with TRBD1 identical over 9 bases. Per germline, CDR1 SNHLY and CDR2 FYNNEI. J was trimmed by 5 bases and V by 5 bases; bases with no gene match: 7. The CDR3 spans 15 residues. The chain's CDR3 is CASSIGQGLHQPQHF. CDR3 DNA, as far as it was read: TGTGCCAGCAGTATAGGACAGGGGTTACATCAGCCC.

Only a few counts were recorded for this clone. From the germline J gene comes the end of the CDR3, since the read stops 3 residues before it. V and J are TRBV11-3 and TRBJ1-6; D is uncertain. V was pared by 8 bases and J by 3 bases, with 8 bases between. The CDR3 loop spans 13 amino acids. Germline V CDR1 and CDR2: SGHNT, YENEEA. The covered CDR3 bases are TGTGCCAGCGCGAGTTTCTATAATTCACCC. This codes for CASASFYNSP. The full CDR3 sequence reads CASASFYNSPLHF.

Comment on this clone: The read falls 3 residues short of the CDR3 end, and the missing part is taken from the germline J gene. The chain couples TRBV11-1 to TRBJ2-7, with a weak D call TRBD2 (7 bases). Per the germline V gene, CDR1 is SGHAT and CDR2 is FQDESV (reference sequence). Trimming pared 6 bases from V and 4 bases from J, leaving 19 bases between. This CDR3 spans 15 amino acids. The CDR3 spells CASRGGPGGLYEQYF. The sequenced CDR3 bases are TGTGCCAGCAGAGGGGGTCCTGGGGGACTATACGAG. The full variable domain, in which reference TRBV11-1 and TRBJ2-7 provide the parts outside the CDR3, is EAEVAQSPRYKITEKSQAVAFWCDPISGHATLYWYRQILGQGPELLVQFQDESVVDDSQLPKDRFSAERLKGVDSTLKIQPAELGDSAMYLCASRGGPGGLYEQYFGPGTRLTVT.

This clone has ten or more counts. The CDR3 end falls 3 residues outside the read, so it is completed with the germline J gene. The chain is built from TRBV18 and TRBJ2-5; D is perhaps TRBD1 (5 bases). Germline CDR1 KGHSH, CDR2 LQKENI. V dropped 3 bases and J dropped 2 bases, with 13 bases sitting between them. This CDR3 spans 15 amino acids. The sequenced part of the CDR3 DNA is TGTGCCAGCTCACCCTGGGGCTTCCCGCAAGAGACC. This gives the protein CASSPWGFPQET. In full, the CDR3 is CASSPWGFPQETQYF.

This clone has at least ten counts. The read finishes 3 residues shy of the CDR3 end, and the germline J gene is used to complete it. This rearrangement joins TRBV18 to TRBJ2-4, with 11 positions matching TRBD2. The CDR3 is 14 residues long. Per germline, CDR1 KGHSH and CDR2 LQKENI. CDR3 loop: CASSPASGGRNQYF. The part of the CDR3 DNA that was read is TGTGCCAGCTCACCGGCTAGCGGGGGGCGCAAT.

Turning to this clone: The sequenced fragment ends 3 residues before the CDR3 boundary, so the rest is inferred from the germline J gene. The genes are TRBV6-1 and TRBJ1-2; 7 bases are shared with TRBD1. The CDR3 runs to 17 residues. The germline gives CDR1 MNHNS, CDR2 SASEGT. Trimming removed 2 bases from V and 5 bases from J; junction bases left unmatched: 14. CDR3 protein: CASSEPRVGNRGYGYTF. Incomplete CDR3 DNA: TGTGCCAGCAGTGAACCACGGGTAGGAAACAGGGGATATGGC.

Details on this clone: The observed sequence ends 3 residues before the CDR3 terminus, with the missing tail filled in from the germline J gene. V and J are TRBV2 and TRBJ2-7; 7 nucleotides align to TRBD2. The CDR3 has 13 residues. The V segment lost 4 bases and the J segment 6 bases; nucleotides outside the gene matches: 6. The germline CDR1 and CDR2 sequences are SNHLY and FYNNEI. CDR3 bases read: TGTGCCAGCAGTGGGAGGGGAGGGGCCGAG. Amino acid sequence: CASSGRGGAE. The entire CDR3 protein is CASSGRGGAEQYF.

Of note for this clone: The CDR3 is cut off 3 residues early in the read; its end comes from the germline J gene. The chain uses TRBV5-5 and TRBJ2-5; 9 bases are shared with TRBD1. Germline CDR1 reads SGHKS; CDR2 reads YYEKEE (reference sequence). The V and J ends lost 5 bases and 4 bases, in that order; junction bases with no gene match: 9. The CDR3 contains 15 residues. CDR3 sequence: CASRGGQGQGETQYF. The covered CDR3 bases are TGTGCCAGCAGGGGGGGACAGGGACAGGGAGAGACC.

About this clone: From the germline J gene comes the end of the CDR3, since the read stops 3 residues before it. The chain recombines TRBV18 with TRBJ2-1; TRBD2 matches at 13 bases. Unmatched junction bases numbered 5, after V lost 4 bases and J lost 8 bases. Germline-derived CDR1 and CDR2 are KGHSH and LQKENI. The CDR3 totals 15 residues. The CDR3 loop is CASSQGTSGVHEQFF. CDR3 DNA (partial): TGTGCCAGCTCACAGGGGACTAGCGGGGTTCATGAG.

This clone has only a few counts. The observed sequence ends 3 residues before the CDR3 terminus, with the missing tail filled in from the germline J gene. The chain carries TRBV5-1 and TRBJ2-1; D is undetermined. The CDR3 extends over 12 amino acids. Germline CDR1 reads SGHRS; CDR2 reads YFSETQ. V was clipped by 3 bases and J by 9 bases, with 10 bases between them. CDR3 DNA (partial): TGCGCCAGCAGCTCCAGGATTCGTGAG. This encodes CASSSRIRE. The entire CDR3 reads CASSSRIREQFF.

Turning to this clone: Read data end 3 residues before the CDR3 end; the end is taken from the germline J gene. The chain links TRBV7-8 to TRBJ1-2; D unresolved. Germline values: CDR1 SGHVS, CDR2 FQNEAQ. V lost 1 base and J lost 3, with 9 bases in between. The CDR3 is 14 amino acids. The CDR3 bases that were read are TGTGCCAGCAGCTTAGGGTTAGTTGACTATGGC. This gives the protein CASSLGLVDYG. The whole CDR3 reads CASSLGLVDYGYTF.

A remark on this clone: The read ends 3 residues before the CDR3 terminus; that terminus is restored from the germline J gene. The chain links TRBV7-6 to TRBJ1-3; TRBD1 matches 7 bases. Germline CDR1 and CDR2: SGHVS and FNYEAQ. V trimming: 5 bases; J trimming: 0 bases; junction bases outside the gene matches: 4. The CDR3 loop spans 15 amino acids. The part of the CDR3 DNA that was read is TGTGCCAGCAGCCCTCGGACAGGCTCTGGAAACACC. Its translation: CASSPRTGSGNT. The full CDR3 protein reads CASSPRTGSGNTIYF. Variable domain in full (rest from reference TRBV7-6 and TRBJ1-3): GAGVSQSPRYKVTKRGQDVALRCDPISGHVSLYWYRQALGQGPEFLTYFNYEAQQDKSGLPNDRFSAERPEGSISTLTIQRTEQRDSAMYRCASSPRTGSGNTIYFGEGSWLTVV.

This clone was picked up many times. Read coverage stops 3 residues before the CDR3 terminus; the germline J gene supplies the remainder. This chain connects TRBV15 to TRBJ1-4; 9 bases are a match to TRBD1. The germline V gene encodes CDR1 LNHNV and CDR2 YYDKDF (reference sequence). The CDR3 consists of 15 residues. The V gene end was trimmed by 6 bases and the J gene end by 7 bases; junction bases not matched to a gene: 9. The DNA read from the CDR3 is TGTGCCACCAGACCTCCGGGACAGGGAAGTGAAAAA. Its translation: CATRPPGQGSEK. In full, the CDR3 is CATRPPGQGSEKLFF.

This clone was seen a handful of times. Read data end 3 residues before the CDR3 end; the end is taken from the germline J gene. The V and J genes are TRBV7-2 and TRBJ1-5, with D perhaps matching TRBD1 (6 bases). The CDR3 is 15 amino acids. V dropped 1 base and J dropped 7 bases, with 14 bases sitting between them. Germline values: CDR1 SGHTA, CDR2 FQGNSA. This CDR3 reads CASSLGGPRRQPQHF. The CDR3 DNA, read in part, is TGTGCCAGCAGCTTAGGGGGGCCGCGACGACAGCCC.

This clone was counted between two and nine times. CDR3 in amino acids: CASSNYGYTF. The sequenced part of the CDR3 DNA is TGTGCCTCCTCTAACTATGGC. The chain combines TRBV30 with TRBJ1-2; D ambiguous. The sequence runs out 3 residues before the end of the CDR3; the remainder is reconstructed from the germline J gene. There are 10 residues in the CDR3. Germline CDR1 GTSNPN, CDR2 SVGIG (reference sequence). V was cut by 7 bases and J by 0 bases, with 3 bases left in between. The variable domain in full, with the rest retrieved from reference TRBV30 and TRBJ1-2, is SQTIHQWPATLVQPVGSPLSLECTVEGTSNPNLYWYRQAAGRGLQLLFYSVGIGQISSEVPQNLSASRPQDRQFILSSKKLLLSDSGFYLCASSNYGYTFGSGTRLTVV.

Details on this clone: The read is 3 residues too short to cover the CDR3 end, so that end is filled in from the germline J gene. V is TRBV5-1 and J is TRBJ1-1; D may be TRBD1 (5 bases). In germline, CDR1 is SGHRS, CDR2 YFSETQ. CDR3 length: 14 amino acids. Trimming removed 5 bases at V and 1 base at J, with 12 bases between. The CDR3 reads CASRAGTANTEAFF. The part of the CDR3 DNA that was read is TGCGCCAGCAGGGCCGGGACTGCGAACACTGAA.